The 20 T cell receptor beta chains listed next were all sequenced from one sample in a study of blood T cell repertoires in COVID-19. Assay used: immunoSEQ multiplex PCR; TCRdb lists only in-frame clones, some missing. The sample holds about 140,000 clones, about 70% seen once. The sample taken for sequencing was peripheral blood. These TCRs come from a man older than 75 with acute or convalescent COVID-19.

The J gene is TRBJ2-5, the V gene TRBV30, with 9 bases that match TRBD2. Germline lookup yields CDR1 GTSNPN and CDR2 SVGIG (reference sequence). J gave up 5 bases and V 5 bases, and 6 bases lay outside the gene matches. CDR3 length: 13 residues. The CDR3 DNA is TGTGCCTGGTTCGCGGGGGGGCGTGAGACCCAGTACTTC. Translated: CAWFAGGRETQYF.

The chain couples TRBV24-1 to TRBJ2-1; the D is unclear. The CDR3 totals 13 residues. V was cut by 4 bases and J by 7 bases, with 10 bases left in between. Per germline, CDR1 KGHDR and CDR2 SFDVKD. CDR3 coding DNA: TGTGCCACCAGTGAATCAGTATCGAATGAGCAGTTCTTC. Translating gives CATSESVSNEQFF.

This clone was recorded a few times. The V and J genes are TRBV4-2 and TRBJ2-3; TRBD1 might be the D (6 bases). The germline V and J ends were trimmed by 0 bases and 2 bases, with 12 bases remaining between them. Per the germline V gene, CDR1 is LGHNA and CDR2 is YNFKEQ. This CDR3 region has 16 residues. This chain's CDR3 is CASSQDHRENTDTQYF. The CDR3 bases are TGTGCCAGCAGCCAAGACCACAGGGAAAACACAGATACGCAGTATTTT.

This chain joins TRBV7-3 and TRBJ2-3; 12 bases are shared with TRBD2. The germline V gene encodes CDR1 SGHTA and CDR2 FQGTGA. The CDR3 consists of 16 residues. V gave up 5 bases and J gave up 5 bases; unmatched junction bases: 8. CDR3 sequence: CASSPSSGGAIDTQYF. For the CDR3, the DNA is TGTGCCAGCAGCCCGTCTAGCGGGGGGGCAATAGATACGCAGTATTTT.

This chain joins TRBV15 and TRBJ2-2; 7 bases are a match to TRBD2. Germline-derived CDR1 and CDR2 are LNHNV and YYDKDF (reference sequence). The CDR3 sequence is 14 residues long. V lost 7 bases and J lost 4; bases outside the gene matches: 6. CDR3 DNA sequence: TGTGCCACCACCCCGACTAGCAGCACCGGGGAGCTGTTTTTT. It specifies CATTPTSSTGELFF.

This chain connects TRBV5-5 to TRBJ1-5, with D maybe TRBD1 (5 bases). V lost 0 bases, J lost 1 base, and 8 bases lay in between. Germline CDR1 reads SGHKS; CDR2 reads YYEKEE (reference sequence). The CDR3 is 15 residues long. CDR3 sequence (DNA): TGTGCCAGCAGCTTGGGAAGGGGAAGCAATCAGCCCCAGCATTTT. It yields the protein CASSLGRGSNQPQHF.

This clone appeared a few times. The CDR3 coding sequence is TGTGCCAGCAGCGTAGATCCCCCAAGGCAGGGCCCCGGGGAGCTGTTTTTT. Translating it yields CASSVDPPRQGPGELFF. The chain links TRBV9 to TRBJ2-2; a weak D match, TRBD1 (5 bases). The CDR3 sequence is 17 residues long. V lost 0 bases to trimming and J lost 6 bases, with 18 bases between them. From germline, CDR1 is SGDLS and CDR2 YYNGEE.

The gene calls are TRBV3-1 (or the pseudogene TRBV3-2) and TRBJ2-4, with 8 nucleotides matching TRBD2. The CDR3 is made up of 13 amino acids. V lost 8 bases, J lost 8 bases, and 8 bases stayed unmatched. Germline loops: CDR1 LGHDT, CDR2 YNNKEL (reference sequence). The CDR3 nucleotides read TGTGCCAGCCGTGCGGGGGGAGTCGACATTCAGTACTTC. Translating gives CASRAGGVDIQYF.

This rearrangement joins TRBV5-1 to TRBJ1-6, with D unclear. Germline V gene sequence: CDR1 SGHRS, CDR2 YFSETQ. The CDR3 is 16 residues long. V dropped 0 bases and J dropped 5 bases, with 12 bases sitting between them. In DNA form, the CDR3 reads TGCGCCAGCAGCTTGGAGACTGGAAGAAATAATTCACCCCTCCACTTT. It specifies CASSLETGRNNSPLHF.

The chain carries TRBV19 and TRBJ1-4, with 8 bases that match TRBD1. This CDR3 comprises 14 residues. After removal of 6 bases from V and 6 bases from J, the junction contained 6 bases not matched to a gene. Germline lookup yields CDR1 LNHDA and CDR2 SQIVND (reference sequence). CDR3 residues: CASRIQGGDEKLFF. In DNA, the CDR3 is TGTGCCAGTAGAATACAGGGGGGAGATGAAAAACTGTTTTTT.

V gene TRBV5-1 combines with J gene TRBJ2-7; 10 bases match TRBD1. V trimming: 0 bases; J trimming: 8 bases; junction bases outside the gene matches: 17. The CDR3 has 18 residues. Germline loops: CDR1 SGHRS, CDR2 YFSETQ. The DNA of the CDR3 is TGCGCCAGCAGCTTGGGAGAAGACGTGGGACAGGGGAATAGGAAGCAGTACTTC. Amino acids: CASSLGEDVGQGNRKQYF.

The chain has TRBV4-3 and TRBJ2-1, with 7 positions matching TRBD1. Trimming took 3 bases from V and 4 from J; bases not matched to a gene: 6. The CDR3 has 15 residues. The germline V gene has CDR1 LGHNA and CDR2 YSLEER. The CDR3 protein is CASSQTGTAYNEQFF. CDR3 nucleotide sequence: TGCGCCAGCAGCCAGACCGGGACAGCTTACAATGAGCAGTTCTTC.

This clone was seen a handful of times. The chain is built from TRBV4-1 and TRBJ1-5; possible D gene TRBD1, 5 bases. This CDR3 has 17 amino acids. Germline lookup yields CDR1 MGHRA and CDR2 YSYEKL. Trimming cost V 1 base and J 4 bases, with 17 bases left between them. The CDR3 reads CASSQVRGLDPNQPQHF. The CDR3 bases are TGCGCCAGCAGCCAAGTCCGGGGACTGGACCCTAATCAGCCCCAGCATTTT.

J is TRBJ2-5 and V is TRBV3-1 (or the pseudogene TRBV3-2); D remains unclear. The CDR3 has 14 residues. Trimming cost V 1 base and J 0 bases, with 6 bases left between them. Germline assignment: CDR1 LGHDT and CDR2 YNNKEL (reference sequence). Here the CDR3 reads CASSQVANQETQYF. CDR3 bases: TGTGCCAGCAGCCAAGTAGCCAACCAAGAGACCCAGTACTTC.

The chain is built from TRBV7-6 and TRBJ1-4; perhaps TRBD1 as D (5 bases). This CDR3 has 15 amino acids. CDR1 SGHVS and CDR2 FNYEAQ come from the germline V gene. V gave up 1 base and J gave up 5 bases, with 11 bases separating them. The CDR3 here is CASSLGVGQNEKLFF. The CDR3 nucleotides read TGTGCCAGCAGCTTAGGGGTCGGACAAAATGAAAAACTGTTTTTT.

This clone was seen a single time. The J gene is TRBJ2-7, the V gene TRBV20-1; tentative D call: TRBD1 (6 bases). The CDR3 is 12 amino acids. Looked up from germline, CDR1 is DFQATT and CDR2 is SNEGSKA (reference sequence). Deletions cut 3 bases from V and 5 bases from J, with 11 bases between. The CDR3 bases are TGCAGTGCTAGTTCCTCAGGGGACGAGCAGTACTTC. Its translation: CSASSSGDEQYF.

The table lists this clone with a count of one. The chain is built from TRBV7-2 and TRBJ2-7; perhaps TRBD1 as D (6 bases). The length of the CDR3 is 13 residues. In germline, CDR1 is SGHTA, CDR2 FQGNSA. Trimming stripped 5 bases from V and 4 bases from J, with 12 bases between. The CDR3, as DNA: TGTGCCAGCAGCCGGGACAAGAGGTACGAGCAGTACTTC. Translated: CASSRDKRYEQYF. Supplemented by reference TRBV7-2 and TRBJ2-7, the full variable domain reads GAGVSQSPSNKVTEKGKDVELRCDPISGHTALYWYRQSLGQGLEFLIYFQGNSAPDKSGLPSDRFSAERTGGSVSTLTIQRTQQEDSAVYLCASSRDKRYEQYFGPGTRLTVT.

The CDR3: CASSSMTGATEAFF. CDR3 coding DNA: TGTGCCAGCAGTTCAATGACAGGGGCGACTGAAGCTTTCTTT. The chain carries TRBV6-5 and TRBJ1-1; 8 positions match TRBD1. V lost 4 bases to trimming and J lost 5 bases; unmatched junction nucleotides: 6. Germline CDR1 reads MNHEY; CDR2 reads SVGAGI. The CDR3 consists of 14 residues.

The J gene is TRBJ2-3, the V gene TRBV15; the match to TRBD1 covers 8 bases. V lost 8 bases and J lost 0; bases outside the gene matches: 1. This CDR3 contains 13 residues. CDR1 and CDR2 (germline): LNHNV, YYDKDF (reference sequence). CDR3 in DNA: TGTGCCACCCGGACAGGGAGCACAGATACGCAGTATTTT. It specifies CATRTGSTDTQYF. Complete variable domain (other parts from reference TRBV15 and TRBJ2-3): DAMVIQNPRYQVTQFGKPVTLSCSQTLNHNVMYWYQQKSSQAPKLLFHYYDKDFNNEADTPDNFQSRRPNTSFCFLDIRSPGLGDTAMYLCATRTGSTDTQYFGPGTRLTVL.

The chain uses TRBV7-2 and TRBJ2-7, with a weak D call TRBD2 (5 bases). V was trimmed by 1 base and J by 2 bases, leaving 15 bases between them. Germline values: CDR1 SGHTA, CDR2 FQGNSA. The CDR3 totals 16 residues. CDR3 sequence (DNA): TGTGCCAGCAGCTTAGTCATAATCAGCGGAGCCTACGAGCAGTACTTC. It translates to CASSLVIISGAYEQYF.